This TCR beta chain was captured by sequencing in a study of human T cells and chemical hapten exposure. Study-level information: Slight volume differences across pooled libraries mainly accounted for varying per-sample TCR yields.

This clonotype was seen ten or more times. Its antigen is still unknown. TCRdb re-called the RACE reads through MiXCR, storing one row per CDR3 protein. The sample holds fewer than 50,000 distinct CDR3 sequences, about 4% seen once. The trim removed 5 bases at V and 6 bases at J, leaving 7 bases unmatched. This CDR3 has 17 amino acids. In germline, CDR1 is KGHDR, CDR2 SFDVKD. Time point denoted: healthy volunteer bleed at 6 weeks. The study extracted total RNA from unfractionated whole blood. Study-level points and caveats: There was no change with DPC sensitization in TCRs above 1 in 1000 frequency.

This chain uses TRBV24-1 with TRBJ2-3; 16 positions match TRBD2. This sequence was found in a human donor in good health. Some clones in this sample may be carry-over from other donors' samples. The sample was whole blood. CDR3 bases: TGTGCCACCAGTGGGGGGACTAGCGGGAGGGCATCCGATACGCAGTATTTT. It yields the protein CATSGGTSGRASDTQYF.